What follows are 26 T cell receptor beta chains derived from one specimen sequenced in a study of blood T cell repertoires in COVID-19. The data were produced by immunoSEQ multiplex PCR, yet TCRdb's version contains in-frame clones alone and is incomplete. The data hold around 140,000 clones, with approximately 81% observed a single time. The material sequenced was peripheral blood. Receptor source: a man between 60 and 75 years old with acute or convalescent COVID-19.

The chain has TRBV7-9 and TRBJ2-3, with 8 bases identical to TRBD1. This CDR3 region has 14 residues. Germline-derived CDR1 and CDR2 are SEHNR and FQNEAQ (reference sequence). V gave up 5 bases and J gave up 2 bases; unmatched junction bases: 3. The CDR3 loop is CASSTGQDTDTQYF. The DNA of the CDR3 is TGTGCCAGCAGCACGGGACAGGACACAGATACGCAGTATTTT.

The chain recombines TRBV30 with TRBJ1-1, with D possibly being TRBD1 (6 bases). The CDR3 is made up of 13 amino acids. Germline-derived CDR1 and CDR2 are GTSNPN and SVGIG (reference sequence). Trimming shortened V by 4 bases and J by 1 base, and 10 bases separated the two germline ends. This CDR3 reads CAWTGDANTEAFF. For the CDR3, the DNA is TGTGCCTGGACAGGGGACGCGAACACTGAAGCTTTCTTT.

The chain is built from TRBV7-3 and TRBJ2-7; no definite D call. Germline CDR1 and CDR2: SGHTA and FQGTGA. The CDR3 covers 15 residues. V gave up 1 base and J gave up 2 bases, with 12 bases separating them. CDR3 coding DNA: TGTGCCAGCAGCTTAAGCCTCGCTACCCCCTACGAGCAGTACTTC. The encoded protein is CASSLSLATPYEQYF.

The chain has TRBV5-1 and TRBJ1-1, with TRBD1 matching over 8 bases. The J segment lost 3 bases and the V segment lost 3 bases, leaving 4 bases of the junction unmatched. This CDR3 is built from 14 residues. Per the germline V gene, CDR1 is SGHRS and CDR2 is YFSETQ. DNA for the CDR3: TGCGCCAGCAGCTATGGACAGGGAGACACTGAAGCTTTCTTT. It translates to CASSYGQGDTEAFF.

This chain's CDR3 is CASSSQKAGGYGYTF. As DNA, the CDR3 is TGTGCCAGTAGTAGCCAAAAGGCGGGGGGCTATGGCTACACCTTC. This rearrangement joins TRBV19 to TRBJ1-2, with D perhaps TRBD1 (5 bases). CDR1 and CDR2 (germline): LNHDA, SQIVND (reference sequence). The V and J ends lost 4 bases and 4 bases respectively, with 16 bases between them. The CDR3 is 15 residues long.

This chain joins TRBV5-1 and TRBJ1-6; 7 positions agree with TRBD1. CDR3 length equals 14 residues. The V segment lost 4 bases and the J segment 7 bases; nucleotides outside the gene matches: 5. Germline lookup yields CDR1 SGHRS and CDR2 YFSETQ. CDR3: CASSPDRSNSPLHF. CDR3 bases: TGCGCCAGCAGCCCGGACAGGTCGAATTCACCCCTCCACTTT.

The CDR3: CASSVGLAGGDTQYF. Here the CDR3 DNA reads TGTGCCAGCAGCGTAGGACTAGCGGGAGGAGATACGCAGTATTTT. The chain is built from TRBV9 and TRBJ2-3, with 13 bases matching TRBD2. V lost 0 bases to trimming and J lost 5 bases; unmatched junction nucleotides: 0. Germline V gives CDR1 SGDLS, CDR2 YYNGEE. There are 15 residues in the CDR3.

This rearrangement joins TRBV7-4 to TRBJ2-7; tentative D call: TRBD2 (6 bases). V gave up 4 bases and J gave up 3 bases, with 10 bases separating them. This CDR3 has 13 amino acids. Germline V lookup: CDR1 SGHVT, CDR2 SQSDAQ. DNA of the CDR3: TGTGCCAGCAGCTCCTCCGGGAGCTACGAGCAGTACTTC. Translation: CASSSSGSYEQYF.

The CDR3 loop reads CASSGTGAGELFF. In nucleotides, the CDR3 is TGTGCCTCCAGCGGGACGGGCGCCGGGGAGCTGTTTTTT. The gene calls are TRBV19 and TRBJ2-2; 7 positions agree with TRBD2. Germline V lookup: CDR1 LNHDA, CDR2 SQIVND (reference sequence). The CDR3 totals 13 residues. V gave up 11 bases and J gave up 6 bases; unmatched junction bases: 9.

The rearrangement joins TRBV5-1 to TRBJ2-5, with 7 nucleotides matching TRBD2. This CDR3 comprises 15 residues. Trimming took 5 bases from V and 2 from J; bases not matched to a gene: 9. Germline V gives CDR1 SGHRS, CDR2 YFSETQ. The CDR3 region is CASRGGIAEQETQYF. The CDR3 nucleotides are TGCGCCAGCAGGGGGGGGATAGCGGAGCAAGAGACCCAGTACTTC.

The V and J genes are TRBV6-5 and TRBJ2-3, with TRBD2 identical over 9 bases. CDR3 size: 15 residues. After removal of 6 bases from V and 9 bases from J, the junction contained 13 bases not matched to a gene. Germline V gene sequence: CDR1 MNHEY, CDR2 SVGAGI. CDR3 loop: CASRALAGIQVTQYF. CDR3 DNA sequence: TGTGCCAGCAGGGCCCTAGCGGGAATCCAAGTGACGCAGTATTTT.

This clone was detected a few times. This chain uses TRBV10-1 with TRBJ1-5; 7 positions agree with TRBD1. Trimming cost V 6 bases and J 4 bases; bases outside gene matches: 27. The germline V gene encodes CDR1 WNHNN and CDR2 SYGVQD (reference sequence). This CDR3 spans 21 amino acids. CDR3 loop: CASRTRDRLFPREGFNQPQHF. DNA of the CDR3: TGCGCCAGCAGGACCCGGGACAGACTATTCCCCCGAGAAGGTTTTAATCAGCCCCAGCATTTT.

This sequence joins TRBV6-4 and TRBJ1-1; TRBD1 matches at 9 bases. Germline trimming cut 3 bases from V and 5 bases from J; bases unmatched to any gene: 1. Germline assignment: CDR1 MRHNA and CDR2 SNTAGT. The CDR3 is made up of 13 amino acids. CDR3 in amino acids: CASSEGTGTEAFF. CDR3 coding DNA: TGTGCCAGCAGTGAGGGGACAGGGACTGAAGCTTTCTTT.

The genes are TRBV3-1 (or the pseudogene TRBV3-2) and TRBJ1-2; 8 bases match TRBD1. The CDR3 is 13 residues long. The germline V gene has CDR1 LGHDT and CDR2 YNNKEL (reference sequence). Trimming removed 4 bases from V and 6 bases from J; junction bases left unmatched: 4. DNA for the CDR3: TGTGCCAGCAGCCTACAGGGGGAAAATGGCTACACCTTC. Protein sequence: CASSLQGENGYTF.

The V and J genes are TRBV5-5 and TRBJ2-7; 11 bases line up with TRBD1. CDR1 is SGHKS and CDR2 is YYEKEE in the germline V gene (reference sequence). J lost 3 bases, V lost 4 bases, and 6 bases had no gene match. CDR3 size: 15 residues. The CDR3 coding sequence is TGTGCCAGCAGCCTAGGGACAGGGGGTTTCTACGAGCAGTACTTC. This encodes CASSLGTGGFYEQYF.

CDR3 DNA: TGCGCCAGCAGCTTGGGGGACAGGGGCTTGTATGGCTACACCTTC. It translates to CASSLGDRGLYGYTF. The chain couples TRBV5-1 to TRBJ1-2, with TRBD1 matching 10 bases. The germline V gene encodes CDR1 SGHRS and CDR2 YFSETQ. V was pared by 0 bases and J by 5 bases, with 4 bases of the junction left unmatched. There are 15 residues in the CDR3.

The chain has TRBV5-6 and TRBJ1-4; 7 bases fit TRBD1. This CDR3 spans 16 amino acids. Germline V gene lookup returns CDR1 SGHDT and CDR2 YYEEEE. The V and J ends lost 3 bases and 4 bases, in that order; junction bases with no gene match: 9. CDR3 sequence (DNA): TGTGCCAGCAGCTCGACCGGGACAGCCTATAATGAAAAACTGTTTTTT. This codes for CASSSTGTAYNEKLFF. Filled out from reference TRBV5-6 and TRBJ1-4, the complete variable domain reads DAGVTQSPTHLIKTRGQQVTLRCSPKSGHDTVSWYQQALGQGPQFIFQYYEEEERQRGNFPDRFSGHQFPNYSSELNVNALLLGDSALYLCASSSTGTAYNEKLFFGSGTQLSVL.

The chain couples TRBV30 to TRBJ2-1; 10 nucleotides line up with TRBD2. The CDR3 is made up of 20 amino acids. The germline V gene has CDR1 GTSNPN and CDR2 SVGIG (reference sequence). Trimming at V came to 5 bases and at J to 5 bases, leaving 24 bases not matched to a gene. CDR3 coding DNA: TGTGCCTGGTCTTTTAGGGCTAGCGGGAGTGGGATGGGCCTTAACAATGAGCAGTTCTTC. Its protein is CAWSFRASGSGMGLNNEQFF.

The chain joins TRBV3-1 (or the pseudogene TRBV3-2) to TRBJ1-1; D is ambiguous. V shed 0 bases and J shed 0 bases, with 8 bases lying between them. Germline V gene lookup returns CDR1 LGHDT and CDR2 YNNKEL (reference sequence). The CDR3 runs 15 residues. CDR3 sequence reads: CASSQEGRVNTEAFF. The DNA of the CDR3 is TGTGCCAGCAGCCAAGAGGGCAGAGTGAACACTGAAGCTTTCTTT.

The rearrangement uses TRBV7-9 and TRBJ1-1; no firm D call. Germline V gene data show CDR1 as SEHNR and CDR2 as FQNEAQ (reference sequence). CDR3 length: 13 amino acids. V was clipped by 1 base and J by 7 bases, with 10 bases between them. The CDR3 protein is CASSLVPGFEAFF. In DNA, the CDR3 is TGTGCCAGCAGCTTAGTTCCAGGCTTTGAAGCTTTCTTT. The full variable domain, in which reference TRBV7-9 and TRBJ1-1 provide the parts outside the CDR3, is DTGVSQNPRHKITKRGQNVTFRCDPISEHNRLYWYRQTLGQGPEFLTYFQNEAQLEKSRLLSDRFSAERPKGSFSTLEIQRTEQGDSAMYLCASSLVPGFEAFFGQGTRLTVV.

V usage is TRBV5-1 and J usage is TRBJ1-1, with a tentative D call TRBD1 (6 bases). Trimming took off 2 bases at V and 3 bases at J, with 17 bases between the two ends. CDR3 length equals 16 residues. The germline V gene encodes CDR1 SGHRS and CDR2 YFSETQ. CDR3 nucleotide sequence: TGCGCCAGCAGCTTTCTAGCCACAGGGTTTGACACTGAAGCTTTCTTT. It is translated as CASSFLATGFDTEAFF.

The chain carries TRBV30 and TRBJ1-2; D not resolved. The V and J ends lost 2 bases and 0 bases respectively, with 16 bases between them. Germline CDR1 reads GTSNPN; CDR2 reads SVGIG (reference sequence). The CDR3 is 16 residues long. CDR3 loop: CAWSRSLTATNYGYTF. The CDR3 nucleotides read TGTGCCTGGAGTCGTAGTCTAACCGCAACTAACTATGGCTACACCTTC. The entire variable domain, with the rest obtained from reference TRBV30 and TRBJ1-2, is as follows: SQTIHQWPATLVQPVGSPLSLECTVEGTSNPNLYWYRQAAGRGLQLLFYSVGIGQISSEVPQNLSASRPQDRQFILSSKKLLLSDSGFYLCAWSRSLTATNYGYTFGSGTRLTVV.

The table lists this clone with a count of one. The genes are TRBV19 and TRBJ2-7; D might be TRBD2 (7 bases). The CDR3 runs 16 residues. Germline V CDR1 and CDR2: LNHDA, SQIVND (reference sequence). V dropped 5 bases and J dropped 4 bases, with 21 bases sitting between them. The CDR3 protein is CASSLTAGGLLYEQYF. CDR3 DNA sequence: TGTGCCAGTAGTCTAACAGCCGGGGGGCTGTTGTACGAGCAGTACTTC.

V is TRBV30 and J is TRBJ1-1; 9 bases fit TRBD1. CDR1 is GTSNPN, CDR2 SVGIG, per germline (reference sequence). This CDR3 has 13 residues. V gave up 8 bases and J gave up 5 bases; unmatched junction bases: 9. CDR3 protein: CAGKQGADTEAFF. CDR3 coding DNA: TGTGCCGGAAAACAGGGGGCCGATACTGAAGCTTTCTTT.

This clone was seen only once. The CDR3 loop reads CASSSAGQGASGQETQYF. For the CDR3, the DNA is TGTGCCAGCAGCTCTGCGGGACAGGGGGCGAGTGGCCAAGAGACCCAGTACTTC. V and J are TRBV5-6 and TRBJ2-5; 12 nucleotides line up with TRBD1. J gave up 1 base and V 3 bases, and 10 bases lay outside the gene matches. Germline V lookup: CDR1 SGHDT, CDR2 YYEEEE. The CDR3 has 18 amino acids. Based on the CDR3 plus reference TRBV5-6 and TRBJ2-5, the full variable domain is DAGVTQSPTHLIKTRGQQVTLRCSPKSGHDTVSWYQQALGQGPQFIFQYYEEEERQRGNFPDRFSGHQFPNYSSELNVNALLLGDSALYLCASSSAGQGASGQETQYFGPGTRLLVL.

The chain couples TRBV9 to TRBJ2-2; D is unclear. V was cut by 7 bases and J by 4 bases, with 14 bases left in between. Germline CDR1 and CDR2: SGDLS and YYNGEE. The CDR3 loop spans 14 amino acids. The chain's CDR3 is CASGIQALTGELFF. The CDR3, as DNA: TGTGCCAGCGGTATCCAGGCGCTCACCGGGGAGCTGTTTTTT. The variable domain in full, completed from reference TRBV9 and TRBJ2-2, reads DSGVTQTPKHLITATGQRVTLRCSPRSGDLSVYWYQQSLDQGLQFLIQYYNGEERAKGNILERFSAQQFPDLHSELNLSSLELGDSALYFCASGIQALTGELFFGEGSRLTVL.